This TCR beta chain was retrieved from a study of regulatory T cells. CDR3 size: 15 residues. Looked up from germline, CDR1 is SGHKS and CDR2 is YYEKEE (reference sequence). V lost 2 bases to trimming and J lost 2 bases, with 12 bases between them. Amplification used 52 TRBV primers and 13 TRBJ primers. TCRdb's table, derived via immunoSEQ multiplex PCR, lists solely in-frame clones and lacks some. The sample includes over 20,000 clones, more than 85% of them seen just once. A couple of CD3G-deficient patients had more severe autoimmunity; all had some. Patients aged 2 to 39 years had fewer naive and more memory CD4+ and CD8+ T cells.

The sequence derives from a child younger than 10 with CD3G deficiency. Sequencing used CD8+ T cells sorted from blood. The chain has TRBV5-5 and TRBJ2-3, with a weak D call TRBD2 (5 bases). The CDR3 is CASSLGAALTDTQYF. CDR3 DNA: TGTGCCAGCAGCTTAGGAGCGGCCCTCACAGATACGCAGTATTTT.